The T cell receptor beta chain under discussion was sequenced for a study of T cell responses to AZD1222 COVID-19 vaccine. Looking at the study overall: It was second doses at about 4 or about 12 weeks that were pooled.

In regard to this clone: No antigen is known for it.

The length of the CDR3 is 13 residues. V lost 6 bases, J lost 6 bases, and 5 bases stayed unmatched. Germline CDR1 reads LGHDT; CDR2 reads YNNKEL (reference sequence). Overall study findings and caveats: The donor group comprised mostly white British people and more females; the analysis possibly underestimated clonal diversity. No day 14 peak samples; only post-peak repertoires were characterized.

Some clones are missing from TCRdb's copy, which holds only in-frame ones; the method was immunoSEQ multiplex PCR. The sample has 95,000 to 150,000 clones; roughly 90% are singletons. The gene calls are TRBV3-1 (or the pseudogene TRBV3-2) and TRBJ1-1; 9 nucleotides align to TRBD1. This sequence originates from an adult in good health. The source material was peripheral blood, sampled on day 0 of AZD1222 vaccination. The chain's CDR3 is CASSRDRESEAFF. The CDR3, as DNA: TGTGCCAGCAGTCGGGACAGGGAATCTGAAGCTTTCTTT.